The 14 T cell receptor beta chains reported below all come from one sample, sequenced in a study of T cell changes during pregnancy in multiple sclerosis. The data were produced by immunoSEQ multiplex PCR, yet TCRdb's version contains in-frame clones alone and is incomplete. This sample has approximately 40,000 clones, with 85% to 95% found just once. The sequenced material came from peripheral blood. These TCRs come from a female donor with multiple sclerosis, enrolled in a pregnancy study.

On this clone itself: Germline and junction disagree at one end, which may indicate a read error. V is TRBV6-5 and J is TRBJ2-7; tentative D call: TRBD2 (6 bases). This CDR3 has 15 amino acids. Germline-derived CDR1 and CDR2 are MNHEY and SVGAGI. The DNA of the CDR3 is TGTGCCAGCAGTTACTCGACTGGCCTAGCGACCTCTTTGGACTTC. Its protein is CASSYSTGLATSLDF.

This chain uses TRBV7-9 with TRBJ2-3; TRBD2 aligns across 8 bases. V was pared by 6 bases and J by 0 bases, with 2 bases of the junction left unmatched. Looked up from germline, CDR1 is SEHNR and CDR2 is FQNEAQ (reference sequence). The CDR3 runs 14 residues. This CDR3 reads CASRGGGSTDTQYF. The CDR3 bases are TGTGCCAGCAGGGGCGGGGGGAGCACAGATACGCAGTATTTT.

The CDR3 DNA follows: TGTGCCAGCAGCGTAGCCCCCTTCCCATTAAATGAGCAGTTCTTC. Translated, it gives CASSVAPFPLNEQFF. The rearrangement links TRBV9 to TRBJ2-1; D is ambiguous. Trimming took off 0 bases at V and 7 bases at J, with 14 bases between the two ends. The CDR3 contains 15 residues. CDR1 SGDLS and CDR2 YYNGEE come from the germline V gene.

V usage is TRBV2 and J usage is TRBJ2-1; TRBD2 might be the D (6 bases). The CDR3 length is 13 residues. CDR1 and CDR2 (germline): SNHLY, FYNNEI. The V gene lost 2 bases and the J gene lost 9 bases, with 11 bases spanning the gap. CDR3 nucleotides: TGTGCCAGCAGTGAATGGACTACGGGTGAGCAGTTCTTC. Its translation: CASSEWTTGEQFF.

This chain uses TRBV2 with TRBJ2-5, with 12 bases aligning to TRBD2. Germline CDR1 reads SNHLY; CDR2 reads FYNNEI. Unmatched junction bases numbered 18, after V lost 7 bases and J lost 3 bases. The CDR3 consists of 19 residues. This chain's CDR3 is CASIKRRLAGGRVKETQYF. As DNA, the CDR3 is TGTGCCAGCATTAAGAGAAGGCTAGCGGGAGGGCGGGTCAAAGAGACCCAGTACTTC. The whole variable domain, remainder taken from reference TRBV2 and TRBJ2-5, is EPEVTQTPSHQVTQMGQEVILRCVPISNHLYFYWYRQILGQKVEFLVSFYNNEISEKSEIFDDQFSVERPDGSNFTLKIRSTKLEDSAMYFCASIKRRLAGGRVKETQYFGPGTRLLVL.

The chain combines TRBV18 with TRBJ2-5, with TRBD1 as a possible D gene (6 bases). Germline CDR1 KGHSH, CDR2 LQKENI. Trimming took 4 bases from V and 3 from J, leaving 9 bases between them. This CDR3 is 13 amino acids long. The CDR3 spells CASSLQGEETQYF. The CDR3 DNA reads TGTGCCAGCTCACTACAGGGAGAAGAGACCCAGTACTTC.

The rearrangement joins TRBV4-1 to TRBJ1-4, with D tentatively TRBD1 (5 bases). Trimming took off 6 bases at V and 5 bases at J, with 16 bases between the two ends. This CDR3 has 15 amino acids. The germline gives CDR1 MGHRA, CDR2 YSYEKL. The CDR3 DNA sequence: TGCGCCAGCAGGGATAGGGACGGCGGGAATGAAAAACTGTTTTTT. It specifies CASRDRDGGNEKLFF.

The gene calls are TRBV4-3 and TRBJ2-2; D unclear. The CDR3 is made up of 14 amino acids. Trimming left V 2 bases short and J 8 bases short, with 12 bases between. Germline V gene lookup returns CDR1 LGHNA and CDR2 YSLEER. CDR3 loop: CASSQQYPMGELFF. In DNA, the CDR3 is TGCGCCAGCAGCCAACAGTACCCTATGGGGGAGCTGTTTTTT.

V and J are TRBV13 and TRBJ2-7; D is unresolved. CDR3 length: 12 residues. Deletions cut 4 bases from V and 1 base from J, with 5 bases between. Germline CDR1 reads PRHDT; CDR2 reads FYEKMQ (reference sequence). Here the CDR3 DNA reads TGTGCCAGCAGCTCAGGATCCTACGAGCAGTACTTC. Translating gives CASSSGSYEQYF.

This clone was recorded a few times. The chain employs TRBV15 and TRBJ1-2; no clear D. CDR1 LNHNV and CDR2 YYDKDF come from the germline V gene (reference sequence). The CDR3 runs 17 residues. V lost 0 bases to trimming and J lost 8 bases, with 22 bases between them. Here the CDR3 reads CATSRDRGPELNFGYTF. Here the CDR3 DNA reads TGTGCCACCAGCAGAGATAGAGGGCCCGAGCTAAACTTCGGCTACACCTTC.

The chain combines TRBV11-2 with TRBJ2-3; D gene ambiguous. CDR3 length: 15 residues. Trimming left V 0 bases short and J 3 bases short, with 10 bases between. Per the germline V gene, CDR1 is SGHAT and CDR2 is FQNNGV. CDR3 in DNA: TGTGCCAGCAGCTTAGATGGGCTAACGACAGATACGCAGTATTTT. The encoded protein is CASSLDGLTTDTQYF.

V gene TRBV29-1 combines with J gene TRBJ2-4; D is possibly TRBD1 (5 bases). V shed 2 bases and J shed 4 bases, with 9 bases lying between them. From germline, CDR1 is SQVTM and CDR2 ANQGSEA. The CDR3 contains 13 residues. Here the CDR3 reads CSVEWAGKNIQYF. CDR3 DNA sequence: TGCAGCGTTGAATGGGCAGGGAAAAACATTCAGTACTTC.

The V call is TRBV10-3, the J call TRBJ2-5, with 8 bases identical to TRBD2. The ends lost 4 bases at V and 5 bases at J; junction bases unmatched: 6. This CDR3 spans 14 amino acids. Germline CDR1 is ENHRY and CDR2 is SYGVKD. CDR3 loop: CAISVGGRSETQYF. The DNA for the CDR3 is TGTGCCATCAGTGTCGGCGGGAGGTCGGAGACCCAGTACTTC.

The V call is TRBV4-1, the J call TRBJ1-3; no clear D gene. Germline V lookup: CDR1 MGHRA, CDR2 YSYEKL. The V gene lost 8 bases and the J gene lost 5 bases, with 16 bases spanning the gap. CDR3 length: 14 residues. CDR3 in amino acids: CASSLTIIRNTIYF. Written as DNA, the CDR3 is TGCGCCAGCTCATTGACTATTATAAGAAACACCATATATTTT.